These 21 T cell receptor beta chains were sequenced from one sample in a study of blood T cell repertoires in COVID-19. Measured with immunoSEQ multiplex PCR; TCRdb has only the in-frame clones, and not every one. The profile shows more than 250,000 clones, around 90% of them singletons. Material for sequencing was peripheral blood. The receptors originated from a man in his forties or fifties with active or convalescent COVID-19.

V usage is TRBV12-5 and J usage is TRBJ2-3, with a tentative D call TRBD2 (6 bases). The CDR3 sequence is 13 residues long. Looked up from germline, CDR1 is LGHNT and CDR2 is FRNRAP. V was trimmed by 3 bases and J by 4 bases, leaving 8 bases between them. DNA for the CDR3: TGTGCTAGTGGTTTCGGAGGGGCAGATACGCAGTATTTT. Its translation is CASGFGGADTQYF.

This clone was seen only a few times. V is TRBV5-1 and J is TRBJ1-3; possibly TRBD1 for D (6 bases). Germline CDR1 reads SGHRS; CDR2 reads YFSETQ. V was clipped by 0 bases and J by 3 bases, with 10 bases between them. The CDR3 consists of 15 residues. The CDR3 here is CASSLVAGDGNTIYF. In DNA form, the CDR3 reads TGCGCCAGCAGCTTGGTGGCAGGGGATGGAAACACCATATATTTT.

V usage is TRBV5-8 and J usage is TRBJ2-5, with 12 bases identical to TRBD1. Germline V gives CDR1 SGHTS, CDR2 YDEGEE. V lost 2 bases, J lost 4 bases, and 6 bases stayed unmatched. This CDR3 has 16 residues. CDR3 DNA sequence: TGTGCCAGCAGCTTCGGGGGACAGGGGGCTCCAGAGACCCAGTACTTC. This codes for CASSFGGQGAPETQYF.

The chain is built from TRBV24-1 and TRBJ2-3; D possibly corresponds to TRBD2 (6 bases). Trimming left V 3 bases short and J 2 bases short, with 20 bases between. Germline-derived CDR1 and CDR2 are KGHDR and SFDVKD. The CDR3 consists of 18 residues. In DNA, the CDR3 is TGTGCCACCAGTGATCGGGACTGGTGGGCTCTTAACACAGATACGCAGTATTTT. The encoded protein is CATSDRDWWALNTDTQYF.

The chain combines TRBV12-5 with TRBJ2-1, with 9 bases identical to TRBD1. In germline, CDR1 is LGHNT, CDR2 FRNRAP. The V segment lost 5 bases and the J segment 7 bases; nucleotides outside the gene matches: 6. This CDR3 contains 14 residues. CDR3 region: CASGLQGAGNEQFF. In DNA form, the CDR3 reads TGTGCTAGTGGTCTACAGGGGGCAGGGAATGAGCAGTTCTTC.

This sequence joins TRBV5-6 and TRBJ2-5; D is possibly TRBD1 (5 bases). Trimming shortened V by 0 bases and J by 2 bases, and 14 bases separated the two germline ends. This CDR3 contains 16 residues. Germline CDR1 and CDR2: SGHDT and YYEEEE. CDR3 amino acids: CASSLVGAHFQETQYF. DNA of the CDR3: TGTGCCAGCAGCTTGGTAGGGGCTCACTTTCAAGAGACCCAGTACTTC.

The rearrangement uses TRBV18 and TRBJ1-5; possible D gene TRBD1, 5 bases. CDR3 length equals 14 residues. Deletions cut 3 bases from V and 7 bases from J, with 13 bases between. The germline CDR1 and CDR2 sequences are KGHSH and LQKENI. CDR3 in DNA: TGTGCCAGCTCACCGCGACAGACGAACCAGCCCCAGCATTTT. This encodes CASSPRQTNQPQHF.

This chain uses TRBV19 with TRBJ2-7; 7 bases are a match to TRBD1. Germline V gives CDR1 LNHDA, CDR2 SQIVND (reference sequence). J was trimmed by 3 bases and V by 5 bases; bases with no gene match: 7. The CDR3 sequence is 14 residues long. The CDR3 reads CASSLTGRRYEQYF. The CDR3 nucleotides read TGTGCCAGTAGTCTGACAGGGCGACGCTACGAGCAGTACTTC.

This chain connects TRBV28 to TRBJ1-1; D gene uncertain. Deletions cut 3 bases from V and 3 bases from J, with 11 bases between. The V gene's germline CDR1 is MDHEN and CDR2 SYDVKM. The CDR3 contains 14 residues. CDR3 sequence (DNA): TGTGCCAGCAGTTTCCCGTCGGTTCACACTGAAGCTTTCTTT. This gives the protein CASSFPSVHTEAFF.

This chain links TRBV2 with TRBJ2-3, with TRBD2 matching 7 bases. Germline-derived CDR1 and CDR2 are SNHLY and FYNNEI. Trimming took 4 bases from V and 14 from J; bases not matched to a gene: 9. CDR3 length: 12 residues. CDR3 protein: CASSGRDYHPYF. The CDR3 DNA is TGTGCCAGCAGTGGTAGGGACTACCATCCGTATTTT. Full variable domain (missing parts from reference TRBV2 and TRBJ2-3): EPEVTQTPSHQVTQMGQEVILRCVPISNHLYFYWYRQILGQKVEFLVSFYNNEISEKSEIFDDQFSVERPDGSNFTLKIRSTKLEDSAMYFCASSGRDYHPYFGPGTRLTVL.

This chain links TRBV5-4 with TRBJ1-3, with TRBD1 as a possible D gene (6 bases). V was trimmed by 0 bases and J by 7 bases, leaving 8 bases between them. The CDR3 has 13 residues. CDR1 is SGHNT, CDR2 YYREEE, per germline (reference sequence). The CDR3 DNA follows: TGTGCCAGCAGCTTGGCAGGGGTGAACACCATATATTTT. Protein sequence: CASSLAGVNTIYF. The variable domain in full, with the rest retrieved from reference TRBV5-4 and TRBJ1-3, is ETGVTQSPTHLIKTRGQQVTLRCSSQSGHNTVSWYQQALGQGPQFIFQYYREEENGRGNFPPRFSGLQFPNYSSELNVNALELDDSALYLCASSLAGVNTIYFGEGSWLTVV.

The rearrangement uses TRBV28 and TRBJ2-7; possible D gene TRBD2, 7 bases. Germline V gene data show CDR1 as MDHEN and CDR2 as SYDVKM. V was cut by 7 bases and J by 4 bases, with 26 bases left in between. This CDR3 is built from 17 residues. The CDR3 region is CASTHGGLSSGFYEQYF. The CDR3 DNA is TGTGCCAGCACACACGGGGGGCTCAGTAGCGGATTTTACGAGCAGTACTTC.

The chain carries TRBV5-4 and TRBJ1-5, with 10 bases matching TRBD1. The CDR3 is 17 residues long. CDR1 and CDR2 from the germline V gene are SGHNT and YYREEE (reference sequence). With V trimmed by 1 base and J by 5 bases, 9 bases remained unmatched. The CDR3 sequence is CASSLCRTGGPYQPQHF. The DNA for the CDR3 is TGTGCCAGCAGCTTGTGCAGGACAGGGGGACCTTATCAGCCCCAGCATTTT.

This chain links TRBV28 with TRBJ1-1; D is uncertain. This CDR3 has 13 amino acids. Germline V lookup: CDR1 MDHEN, CDR2 SYDVKM. The V end was cut by 5 bases, the J end by 7 bases, with 14 bases between. The CDR3 loop is CASSQGLQFEAFF. For the CDR3, the DNA is TGTGCCAGCAGTCAAGGACTGCAGTTTGAAGCTTTCTTT.

This chain uses TRBV18 with TRBJ2-1, with TRBD2 identical over 12 bases. From germline, CDR1 is KGHSH and CDR2 LQKENI. CDR3 length: 14 residues. V was clipped by 3 bases and J by 8 bases; unmatched bases: 2. The CDR3 DNA reads TGTGCCAGCTCACCGACTAGCGGGAGCTATGAGCAGTTCTTC. It is translated as CASSPTSGSYEQFF.

V usage is TRBV19 and J usage is TRBJ1-5; perhaps TRBD1 as D (6 bases). Germline CDR1 reads LNHDA; CDR2 reads SQIVND (reference sequence). V shed 0 bases and J shed 0 bases, with 15 bases lying between them. This CDR3 comprises 18 residues. CDR3 region: CASSIDSGTRFSNQPQHF. CDR3 bases: TGTGCCAGTAGTATAGATTCCGGGACAAGATTTAGCAATCAGCCCCAGCATTTT.

This chain connects TRBV5-4 to TRBJ2-7, with 9 bases aligning to TRBD1. After removal of 3 bases from V and 4 bases from J, the junction contained 5 bases not matched to a gene. The CDR3 has 14 amino acids. The germline V gene encodes CDR1 SGHNT and CDR2 YYREEE (reference sequence). CDR3 nucleotide sequence: TGTGCCAGCAGCTCCCTGGACAGGGGATACGAGCAGTACTTC. This sequence encodes CASSSLDRGYEQYF.

This rearrangement joins TRBV7-2 to TRBJ1-4; 8 bases map to TRBD1. This CDR3 spans 15 amino acids. Trimming cost V 4 bases and J 4 bases; bases outside gene matches: 5. CDR1 and CDR2 (germline): SGHTA, FQGNSA. CDR3: CASSSQGAFNEKLFF. The CDR3 nucleotides read TGTGCCAGCAGCTCCCAGGGGGCGTTTAATGAAAAACTGTTTTTT.

The rearrangement joins TRBV4-2 to TRBJ2-3; 9 bases line up with TRBD2. This CDR3 spans 17 amino acids. Trimming took 1 base from V and 1 from J; bases not matched to a gene: 6. Germline V gives CDR1 LGHNA, CDR2 YNFKEQ. The CDR3 protein is CASSQGTSGLGTDTQYF. The CDR3 region has the DNA TGTGCCAGCAGCCAAGGTACTAGCGGGCTCGGCACAGATACGCAGTATTTT.

The V gene is TRBV19, the J gene TRBJ2-3; D remains ambiguous. The CDR3 totals 14 residues. CDR1 and CDR2 from the germline V gene are LNHDA and SQIVND (reference sequence). V was clipped by 1 base and J by 4 bases, with 9 bases between them. The CDR3 DNA follows: TGTGCCAGTAGTATAGTCTCCGGGTCAGATACGCAGTATTTT. Translated, it gives CASSIVSGSDTQYF.

The chain has TRBV7-8 and TRBJ1-3, with TRBD1 identical over 8 bases. The CDR3 contains 17 residues. Germline values: CDR1 SGHVS, CDR2 FQNEAQ. With 1 base clipped from V and 4 bases from J, the junction kept 9 bases outside the gene matches. The CDR3, as DNA: TGTGCCAGCAGCTTAGAGCCAGGGGGCCCCCACGGAAACACCATATATTTT. It encodes CASSLEPGGPHGNTIYF. Variable domain in full (rest from reference TRBV7-8 and TRBJ1-3): GAGVSQSPRYKVAKRGQDVALRCDPISGHVSLFWYQQALGQGPEFLTYFQNEAQLDKSGLPSDRFFAERPEGSVSTLKIQRTQQEDSAVYLCASSLEPGGPHGNTIYFGEGSWLTVV.